One sample yielded the 11 T cell receptor beta chains listed below, sequenced in a study of spatial heterogeneity in lung cancer. From the 5' RACE reads, TCRdb called clonotypes with MiXCR, one entry per CDR3 protein. Altogether about 48,000 distinct CDR3 sequences are present, roughly 5.2% being singletons, with the ten largest covering around 10%. The time point here: sample taken at primary tumor resection. This material consisted of PBMCs, taken at surgery. Receptor source: a male donor with early-stage non-small cell lung cancer.

This clonotype occurred many times. Here the CDR3 DNA reads TGTGCCAGCAGCTTGGGGGACAGGGCTTTCTACGAGCAGTACTTC. Its translation: CASSLGDRAFYEQYF. This chain joins TRBV7-2 and TRBJ2-7; 9 bases fit TRBD1. The germline gives CDR1 SGHTA, CDR2 FQGNSA. Losses at the gene ends were 3 bases for V and 3 bases for J; bases not matched to a gene: 6. The CDR3 loop spans 15 amino acids.

Many counts were recorded for this clonotype. The genes are TRBV20-1 and TRBJ1-5, with D perhaps TRBD1 (6 bases). CDR3 size: 14 residues. Trimming shortened V by 3 bases and J by 8 bases, and 17 bases separated the two germline ends. CDR1 DFQATT and CDR2 SNEGSKA come from the germline V gene (reference sequence). In DNA form, the CDR3 reads TGCAGTGCTAGGCGACGGACTGCAGGGGAGCCCCAGCATTTT. Encoded protein: CSARRRTAGEPQHF.

In this sample, this clonotype turned up many times. The rearrangement uses TRBV14 and TRBJ2-5; unclear D gene. The CDR3 length is 14 residues. Deletions cut 1 base from V and 2 bases from J, with 8 bases between. CDR1 and CDR2 (germline): SGHDN, FVKESK. This CDR3 is CASSQGFRQETQYF. Written as DNA, the CDR3 is TGTGCCAGCAGCCAAGGCTTCAGACAAGAGACCCAGTACTTC.

This clonotype occurred many times. This chain links TRBV30 with TRBJ1-5; possible D gene TRBD1, 6 bases. CDR1 is GTSNPN and CDR2 is SVGIG in the germline V gene (reference sequence). The length of the CDR3 is 13 residues. V was pared by 2 bases and J by 7 bases, with 12 bases between. CDR3 sequence reads: CAWSSGVRQPQHF. The DNA for the CDR3 is TGTGCCTGGAGTTCAGGGGTGAGGCAGCCCCAGCATTTT.

This clonotype appeared many times. The chain recombines TRBV7-9 with TRBJ1-5, with D possibly matching TRBD1 (6 bases). The V and J ends lost 1 base and 2 bases respectively, with 18 bases between them. This CDR3 is 18 amino acids long. Germline loops: CDR1 SEHNR, CDR2 FQNEAQ (reference sequence). Here the CDR3 DNA reads TGTGCCAGCAGCTTAGGATGGCCCTCGGGGGCAGGCAATCAGCCCCAGCATTTT. This encodes CASSLGWPSGAGNQPQHF. Based on the CDR3 plus reference TRBV7-9 and TRBJ1-5, the full variable domain is DTGVSQNPRHKITKRGQNVTFRCDPISEHNRLYWYRQTLGQGPEFLTYFQNEAQLEKSRLLSDRFSAERPKGSFSTLEIQRTEQGDSAMYLCASSLGWPSGAGNQPQHFGDGTRLSIL.

This clonotype was observed at least ten times. The chain recombines TRBV29-1 with TRBJ2-1, with D hard to call. With 0 bases removed from V and 6 bases from J, the gap between germline ends came to 9 bases. The CDR3 has 13 residues. Germline loops: CDR1 SQVTM, CDR2 ANQGSEA. The CDR3 loop is CSVEDPDSNEQFF. The CDR3 DNA reads as TGCAGCGTTGAAGACCCAGATTCCAATGAGCAGTTCTTC.

The V call is TRBV5-1, the J call TRBJ2-5; TRBD1 agrees at 7 bases. The J segment lost 4 bases and the V segment lost 5 bases, leaving 8 bases of the junction unmatched. The CDR3 has 14 residues. CDR1 and CDR2 (germline): SGHRS, YFSETQ. As DNA, the CDR3 is TGCGCCAGCAGACAGGGGCCTTCAGCAGAGACCCAGTACTTC. Protein: CASRQGPSAETQYF. The full variable domain, in which reference TRBV5-1 and TRBJ2-5 provide the parts outside the CDR3, is KAGVTQTPRYLIKTRGQQVTLSCSPISGHRSVSWYQQTPGQGLQFLFEYFSETQRNKGNFPGRFSGRQFSNSRSEMNVSTLELGDSALYLCASRQGPSAETQYFGPGTRLLVL.

This clonotype was observed many times. J is TRBJ2-3 and V is TRBV15; D gene ambiguous. Trimming pared 1 base from V and 4 bases from J, leaving 6 bases between. CDR1 is LNHNV and CDR2 is YYDKDF in the germline V gene (reference sequence). The CDR3 length is 13 residues. CDR3 DNA sequence: TGTGCCACCAGCAGAGTATTGGCAGATACGCAGTATTTT. This sequence encodes CATSRVLADTQYF. Complete variable domain (other parts from reference TRBV15 and TRBJ2-3): DAMVIQNPRYQVTQFGKPVTLSCSQTLNHNVMYWYQQKSSQAPKLLFHYYDKDFNNEADTPDNFQSRRPNTSFCFLDIRSPGLGDTAMYLCATSRVLADTQYFGPGTRLTVL.

This clonotype was found many times. The chain uses TRBV12-3 or TRBV12-4 and TRBJ2-1; no clear D gene. There are 10 residues in the CDR3. V gave up 11 bases and J gave up 8 bases, with 10 bases separating them. This CDR3 reads CAVGLHEQFF. The CDR3 DNA sequence: TGTGCCGTAGGGCTCCATGAGCAGTTCTTC.

This clonotype was seen repeatedly, ten times or more. The V gene is TRBV10-2, the J gene TRBJ1-2; 8 nucleotides agree with TRBD1. The CDR3 sequence is 13 residues long. Germline values: CDR1 WSHSY, CDR2 SAAADI. The junction had 3 bases not matched to a gene; V was cut back by 3 bases and J by 6 bases. CDR3 amino acids: CASSDRQGHGYTF. The CDR3 nucleotides read TGCGCCAGCAGTGACCGACAGGGGCATGGCTACACCTTC.

This clonotype has ten or more counts. V gene TRBV24-1 combines with J gene TRBJ2-7; 7 nucleotides match TRBD2. J gave up 0 bases and V 9 bases, and 7 bases lay outside the gene matches. The germline CDR1 and CDR2 sequences are KGHDR and SFDVKD. The CDR3 covers 14 residues. In nucleotides, the CDR3 is TGTGCCACCGCGAAGAGCGGGGCCTCCTACGAGCAGTACTTC. It codes for CATAKSGASYEQYF.